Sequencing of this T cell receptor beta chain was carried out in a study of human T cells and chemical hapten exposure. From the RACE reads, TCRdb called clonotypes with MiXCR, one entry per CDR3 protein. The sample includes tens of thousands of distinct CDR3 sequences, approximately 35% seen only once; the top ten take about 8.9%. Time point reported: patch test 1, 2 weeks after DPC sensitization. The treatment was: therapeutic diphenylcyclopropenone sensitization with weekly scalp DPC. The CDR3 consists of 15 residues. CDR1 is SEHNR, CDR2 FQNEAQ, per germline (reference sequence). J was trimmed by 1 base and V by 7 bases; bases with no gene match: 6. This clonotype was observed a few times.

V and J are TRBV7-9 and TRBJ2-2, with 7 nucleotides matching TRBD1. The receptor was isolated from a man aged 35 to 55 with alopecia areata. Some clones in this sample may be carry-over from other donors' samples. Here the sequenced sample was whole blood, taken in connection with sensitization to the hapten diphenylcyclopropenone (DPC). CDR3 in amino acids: CASITGDRNTGELFF. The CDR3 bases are TGTGCCAGCATCACAGGGGATAGGAACACCGGGGAGCTGTTTTTT.